The rows below give T cell receptor beta chains drawn from one sample of a study of cytomegalovirus exposure and HLA in healthy donors. Here immunoSEQ multiplex PCR was the method, and the copy in TCRdb shows in-frame clones only, minus some. The top ten clones hold 4.1% of a sample with approximately 110,000 clones, around 67% of them seen once. The sample taken for sequencing was PBMCs. The receptors derive from a woman between 40 and 50 years old in good health and CMV-seronegative. CDR3s include the opening cysteine and the closing phenylalanine or tryptophan. The D gene is left open where the match is weak. Rows may omit the clone size; those that give it use once, few, many or a size class.

V,D,size,J,DNA,CDR3
TRBV28,NA,NA,TRBJ1-5,TGTGCCAGCAGTACATGGCAGCCCCAGCATTTT,CASSTWQPQHF
TRBV7-9,TRBD2,NA,TRBJ2-5,TGTGCCAGCAGCTCGGGGGGGGAGACCCAGTACTTC,CASSSGGETQYF
TRBV7-8,TRBD1,NA,TRBJ1-6,TGTGCCAGCAGCGCCGGGGGGACAGGGTCTTCACCCCTCCACTTT,CASSAGGTGSSPLHF
TRBV6-5,TRBD1,few,TRBJ1-2,TGTGCCAGCAGTTACGGACAGGGTGATGGCTACACCTTC,CASSYGQGDGYTF
TRBV18,NA,NA,TRBJ1-2,TGTGCCAGCTCATTCCAAGGAGATAACTATGGCTACACCTTC,CASSFQGDNYGYTF
TRBV4-3,NA,few,TRBJ1-1,TGCGCCAGCAGCCAACGATCAGAATACACTGAAGCTTTCTTT,CASSQRSEYTEAFF
TRBV27,TRBD1,once,TRBJ1-1,TGTGCCAGCAGCTGGACCGACAGGGCGAACACTGAAGCTTTCTTT,CASSWTDRANTEAFF
TRBV6-5,NA,NA,TRBJ1-6,TGTGCCAGCAGCCCAAATAGTGATTCACCCCTCCACTTT,CASSPNSDSPLHF
TRBV28,TRBD1,NA,TRBJ1-2,TGTGCCAGCAGTTCACAGGGGGCCGGGGGCTACACCTTC,CASSSQGAGGYTF
TRBV30,NA,NA,TRBJ2-7,TGTGCCTGGAGGAGCAGGGGGCGCCGGGGGGACGAGCAGTACTTC,CAWRSRGRRGDEQYF
TRBV19,TRBD2,NA,TRBJ2-7,TGTGCCAGTAGTCGACGACTAGCGGGAGGCCGTGCTTCCTACGAGCAGTACTTC,CASSRRLAGGRASYEQYF
TRBV6-5,TRBD2,NA,TRBJ2-7,TGTGCCAGCTCCATGGGGGGGATGGGGTACGAGCAGTACTTC,CASSMGGMGYEQYF
TRBV29-1,TRBD1,NA,TRBJ2-7,TGCAGCGTCCTACAGGGGATCGGCTCCTACGAGCAGTACTTC,CSVLQGIGSYEQYF
TRBV15,NA,NA,TRBJ2-7,TGTGCCACCAGCAACAGGACCGTGACTTACGAGCAGTACTTC,CATSNRTVTYEQYF
TRBV7-2,NA,NA,TRBJ2-5,TGTGCCAGCAGACGGACTGGCCAAGAGACCCAGTACTTC,CASRRTGQETQYF
TRBV2,TRBD1,NA,TRBJ2-6,TGTGCCAGCAGTCCCCGGGACAGGGGGCTTGGGGCCAACGTCCTGACTTTC,CASSPRDRGLGANVLTF
TRBV6-5,NA,NA,TRBJ2-1,TGTGCCAGCAGTTACCACGGGGGTGAGCAGTTCTTC,CASSYHGGEQFF
TRBV4-1,NA,NA,TRBJ2-3,TGCGCCAGCAGCCAACCGACTAGATCCTCAGATACGCAGTATTTT,CASSQPTRSSDTQYF
TRBV7-9,NA,NA,TRBJ1-2,TGTGCCAGCAGCTTTGACATTACCTCCTACTATGGCTACACCTTC,CASSFDITSYYGYTF
TRBV5-1,TRBD1,NA,TRBJ1-2,TGCGCCAGCAGCTTGGTAAGGACAGGGGGCGCGAGTTATGGCTACACCTTC,CASSLVRTGGASYGYTF
TRBV9,TRBD1,NA,TRBJ1-2,TGTGCCAGCAGCCCACAAGGGCAGGGGGTCTATGGCTACACCTTC,CASSPQGQGVYGYTF
TRBV18,TRBD2,NA,TRBJ2-3,TGTGCCAGCTCACCCCTGGGACTAGCGGGGAACACAGATACGCAGTATTTT,CASSPLGLAGNTDTQYF
TRBV4-1,TRBD2,few,TRBJ2-3,TGCGCCAGCAGCCTCACCCCCGGGACTAGCGGGGGCACAGATACGCAGTATTTT,CASSLTPGTSGGTDTQYF
TRBV7-2,TRBD2,NA,TRBJ2-7,TGTGCCAGCAGCATCAGGACTAGCGCGGGAGTAAGAGAGCAGTACTTC,CASSIRTSAGVREQYF
TRBV7-9,TRBD1,once,TRBJ2-2,TGTGCCAGCAGCCGACAGGGGGCTTGGGGGCAACGCACCGGGGAGCTGTTTTTT,CASSRQGAWGQRTGELFF
TRBV5-4,TRBD1,NA,TRBJ2-5,TGTGCCAGCAGCTTTTCTCTGACAGGGAAGAGAGAGACCCAGTACTTC,CASSFSLTGKRETQYF
TRBV5-1,TRBD2,NA,TRBJ2-1,TGCGCCAGCAGCTTGGGGGGGACTAGCGGGAGGACCCCCTACAATGAGCAGTTCTTC,CASSLGGTSGRTPYNEQFF
TRBV10-3,TRBD2,NA,TRBJ2-2,TGTGCCATCAGGCAGGGACTAGAGAACACCGGGGAGCTGTTTTTT,CAIRQGLENTGELFF
TRBV5-1,NA,NA,TRBJ2-3,TGCGCCAGCACCGGGGGACTCCAGTCTAGCACAGATACGCAGTATTTT,CASTGGLQSSTDTQYF